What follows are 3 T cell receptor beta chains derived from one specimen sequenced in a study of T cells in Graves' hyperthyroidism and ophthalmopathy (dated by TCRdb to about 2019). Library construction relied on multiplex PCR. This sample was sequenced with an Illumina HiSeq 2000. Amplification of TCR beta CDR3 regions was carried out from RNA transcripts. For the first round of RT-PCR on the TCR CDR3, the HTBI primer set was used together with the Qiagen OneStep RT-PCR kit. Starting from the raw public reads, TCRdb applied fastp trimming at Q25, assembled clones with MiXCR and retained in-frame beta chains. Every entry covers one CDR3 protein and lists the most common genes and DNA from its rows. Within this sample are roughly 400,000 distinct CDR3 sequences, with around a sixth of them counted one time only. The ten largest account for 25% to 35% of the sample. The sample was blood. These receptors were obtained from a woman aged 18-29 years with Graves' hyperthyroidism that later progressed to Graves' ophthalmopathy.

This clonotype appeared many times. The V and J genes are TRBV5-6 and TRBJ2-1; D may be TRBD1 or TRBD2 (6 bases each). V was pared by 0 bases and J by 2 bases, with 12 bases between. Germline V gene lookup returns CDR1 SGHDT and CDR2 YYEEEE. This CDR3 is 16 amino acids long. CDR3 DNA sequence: TGTGCCAGCAGCTTGGATAGGGGGGCCACCTACAATGAGCAGTTCTTC. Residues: CASSLDRGATYNEQFF.

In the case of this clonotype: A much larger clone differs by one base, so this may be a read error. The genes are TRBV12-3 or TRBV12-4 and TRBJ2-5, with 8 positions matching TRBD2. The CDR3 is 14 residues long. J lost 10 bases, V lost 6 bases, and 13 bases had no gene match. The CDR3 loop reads CASRIQLAGIHQYF. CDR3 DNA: TGTGCCAGCAGGATCCAGCTAGCGGGTATTCACCAGTACTTC.

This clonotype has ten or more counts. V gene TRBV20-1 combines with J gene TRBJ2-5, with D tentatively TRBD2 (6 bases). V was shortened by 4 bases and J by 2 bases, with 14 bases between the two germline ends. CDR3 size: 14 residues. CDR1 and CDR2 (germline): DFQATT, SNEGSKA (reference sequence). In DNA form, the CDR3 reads TGCAGTGCTAACCCACTAGCAGATCAAGAGACCCAGTACTTC. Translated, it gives CSANPLADQETQYF.